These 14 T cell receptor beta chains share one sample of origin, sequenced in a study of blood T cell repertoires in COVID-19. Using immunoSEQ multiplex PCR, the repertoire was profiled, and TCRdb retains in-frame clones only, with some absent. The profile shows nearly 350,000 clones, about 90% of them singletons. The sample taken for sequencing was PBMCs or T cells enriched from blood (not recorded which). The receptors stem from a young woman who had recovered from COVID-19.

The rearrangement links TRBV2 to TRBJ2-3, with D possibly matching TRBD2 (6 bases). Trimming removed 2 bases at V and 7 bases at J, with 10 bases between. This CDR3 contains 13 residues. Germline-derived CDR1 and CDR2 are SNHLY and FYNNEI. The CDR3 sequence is CASSESGLYTQYF. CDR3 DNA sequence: TGTGCCAGCAGTGAATCGGGACTCTATACGCAGTATTTT.

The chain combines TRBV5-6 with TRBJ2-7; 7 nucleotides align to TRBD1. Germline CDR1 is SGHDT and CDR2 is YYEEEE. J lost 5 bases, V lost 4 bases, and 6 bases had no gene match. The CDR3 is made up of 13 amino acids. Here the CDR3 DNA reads TGTGCCAGCAGCCAGACAGGGTTCGACGAGCAGTACTTC. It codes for CASSQTGFDEQYF.

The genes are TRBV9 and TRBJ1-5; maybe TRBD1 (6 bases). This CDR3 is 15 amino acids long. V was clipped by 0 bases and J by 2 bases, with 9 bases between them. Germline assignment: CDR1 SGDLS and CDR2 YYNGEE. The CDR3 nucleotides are TGTGCCAGCAGCGTAGGTGGGGGCGGCAATCAGCCCCAGCATTTT. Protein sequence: CASSVGGGGNQPQHF.

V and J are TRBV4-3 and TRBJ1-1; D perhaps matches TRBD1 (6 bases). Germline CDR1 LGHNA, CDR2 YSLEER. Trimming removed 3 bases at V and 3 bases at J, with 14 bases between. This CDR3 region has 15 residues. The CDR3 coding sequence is TGCGCCAGCAGCCACAACAGGGAGGGGGACACTGAAGCTTTCTTT. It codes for CASSHNREGDTEAFF.

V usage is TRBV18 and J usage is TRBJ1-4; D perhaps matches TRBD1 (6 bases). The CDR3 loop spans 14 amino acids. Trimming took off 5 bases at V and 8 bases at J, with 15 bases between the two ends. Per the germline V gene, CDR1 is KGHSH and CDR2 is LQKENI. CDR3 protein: CASSDRKTREKLFF. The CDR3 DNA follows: TGTGCCAGCTCAGACAGGAAAACGAGGGAAAAACTGTTTTTT.

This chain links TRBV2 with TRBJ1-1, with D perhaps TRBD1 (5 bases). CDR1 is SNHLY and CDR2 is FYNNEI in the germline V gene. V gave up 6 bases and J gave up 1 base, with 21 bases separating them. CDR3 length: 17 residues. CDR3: CASRGPNRRVGNTEAFF. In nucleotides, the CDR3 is TGTGCCAGCAGGGGGCCAAACAGGAGGGTAGGGAACACTGAAGCTTTCTTT. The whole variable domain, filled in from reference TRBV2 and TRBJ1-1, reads EPEVTQTPSHQVTQMGQEVILRCVPISNHLYFYWYRQILGQKVEFLVSFYNNEISEKSEIFDDQFSVERPDGSNFTLKIRSTKLEDSAMYFCASRGPNRRVGNTEAFFGQGTRLTVV.

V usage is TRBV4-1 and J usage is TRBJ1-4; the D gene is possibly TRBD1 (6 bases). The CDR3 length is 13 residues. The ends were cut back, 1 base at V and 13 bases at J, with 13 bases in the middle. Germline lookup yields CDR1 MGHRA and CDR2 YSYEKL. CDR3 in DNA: TGCGCCAGCAGCCAAGGGACAGACGGAGTACTGTTTTTT. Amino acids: CASSQGTDGVLFF.

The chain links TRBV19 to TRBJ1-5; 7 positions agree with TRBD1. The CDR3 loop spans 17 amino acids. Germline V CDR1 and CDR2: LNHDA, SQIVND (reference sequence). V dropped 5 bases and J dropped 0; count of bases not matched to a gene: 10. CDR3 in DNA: TGTGCCAGTAGTTCCCAAACAGGGGATTATAGCAATCAGCCCCAGCATTTT. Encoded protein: CASSSQTGDYSNQPQHF. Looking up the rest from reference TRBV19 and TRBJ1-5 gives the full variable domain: DGGITQSPKYLFRKEGQNVTLSCEQNLNHDAMYWYRQDPGQGLRLIYYSQIVNDFQKGDIAEGYSVSREKKESFPLTVTSAQKNPTAFYLCASSSQTGDYSNQPQHFGDGTRLSIL.

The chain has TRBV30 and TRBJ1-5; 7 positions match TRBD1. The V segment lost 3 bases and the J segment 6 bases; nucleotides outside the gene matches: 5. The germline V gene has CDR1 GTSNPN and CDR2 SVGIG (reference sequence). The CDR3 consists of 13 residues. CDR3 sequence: CAWRRGQGQPQHF. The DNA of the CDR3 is TGTGCCTGGAGGAGGGGGCAGGGTCAGCCCCAGCATTTT.

The CDR3 loop reads CASSLTGGARTEAFF. The DNA for the CDR3 is TGCGCCAGCAGCCTAACAGGGGGCGCGAGGACTGAAGCTTTCTTT. The chain is built from TRBV5-1 and TRBJ1-1; 9 bases map to TRBD1. V dropped 4 bases and J dropped 5; count of bases not matched to a gene: 9. Germline V gives CDR1 SGHRS, CDR2 YFSETQ. The CDR3 is 15 amino acids.

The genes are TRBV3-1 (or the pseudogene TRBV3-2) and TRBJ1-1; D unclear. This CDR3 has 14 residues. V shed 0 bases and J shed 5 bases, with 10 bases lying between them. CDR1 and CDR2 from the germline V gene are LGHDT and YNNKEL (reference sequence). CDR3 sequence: CASSQDVGRTEAFF. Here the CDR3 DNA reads TGTGCCAGCAGCCAAGATGTGGGGAGGACTGAAGCTTTCTTT.

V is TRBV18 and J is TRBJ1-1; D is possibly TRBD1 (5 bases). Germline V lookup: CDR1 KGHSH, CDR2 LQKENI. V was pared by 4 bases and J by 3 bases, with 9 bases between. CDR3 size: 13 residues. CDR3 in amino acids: CASSLREDTEAFF. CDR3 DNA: TGTGCCAGCTCACTCAGGGAGGACACTGAAGCTTTCTTT.

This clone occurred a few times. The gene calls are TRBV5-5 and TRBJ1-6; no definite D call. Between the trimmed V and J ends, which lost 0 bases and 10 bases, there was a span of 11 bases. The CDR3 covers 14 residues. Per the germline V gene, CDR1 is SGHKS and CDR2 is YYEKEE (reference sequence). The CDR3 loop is CASSLGQAGSPLHF. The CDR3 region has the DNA TGTGCCAGCAGCTTGGGGCAGGCAGGCTCACCCCTCCACTTT.

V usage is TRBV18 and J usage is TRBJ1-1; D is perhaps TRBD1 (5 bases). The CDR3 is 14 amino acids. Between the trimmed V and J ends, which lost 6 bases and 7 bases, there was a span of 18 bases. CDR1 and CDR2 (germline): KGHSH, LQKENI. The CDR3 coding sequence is TGTGCCAGCTCCCCCCTGGGGCAGGTCGGTGAAGCTTTCTTT. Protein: CASSPLGQVGEAFF. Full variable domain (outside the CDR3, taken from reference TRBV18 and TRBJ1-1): NAGVMQNPRHLVRRRGQEARLRCSPMKGHSHVYWYRQLPEEGLKFMVYLQKENIIDESGMPKERFSAEFPKEGPSILRIQQVVRGDSAAYFCASSPLGQVGEAFFGQGTRLTVV.